This TCR beta chain emerged from a study of a mutant IDH1 vaccine in newly diagnosed glioma. Study-level information: Most had both radiotherapy and temozolomide beforehand; others had only one.

As to time point: week 23, last vaccination. It was 300 ug of mutant IDH1 20-mer peptide that made up each vaccine dose, given with topical imiquimod. Deletions cut 4 bases from V and 10 bases from J, with 13 bases between. The germline gives CDR1 SGHVS, CDR2 FQNEAQ. This CDR3 region has 13 residues. A note on this clone: Its specificity is not known.

The assay was immunoSEQ multiplex PCR, and TCRdb's table has in-frame clones only and misses some. The repertoire holds 52,000 or so clones, with over 70% as singletons. This clonotype was obtained from a man in his forties or fifties with glioma. This chain joins TRBV7-8 and TRBJ1-4; TRBD1 might be the D (6 bases). The sample here was PBMCs, taken from a glioma patient whose treatment included an IDH1 peptide vaccine. The CDR3: CASSSPGGPKLFF. The CDR3, as DNA: TGTGCCAGCAGCTCCCCGGGGGGCCCAAAACTGTTTTTT.